The 19 T cell receptor beta chains given below trace back to one sample, sequenced in a study of T cells in Graves' hyperthyroidism and ophthalmopathy. RNA transcripts yielded amplified TCR beta CDR3 regions. The HTBI primer set served for first-round RT-PCR of the TCR CDR3. MiXCR was run by TCRdb on the multiplex PCR reads, yielding one entry per CDR3 protein. The sample lists fewer than 500,000 distinct CDR3 sequences; about 14% were seen once. Specimen: blood. All receptors come from a man between 25 and 39 years old with Graves' hyperthyroidism that later progressed to Graves' ophthalmopathy.

V and J are TRBV6-2 or TRBV6-3 and TRBJ2-2; D call uncertain. CDR1 is MNHEY, CDR2 SVGEGT, per germline. This CDR3 has 14 amino acids. V was clipped by 8 bases and J by 2 bases, with 12 bases between them. CDR3 sequence: CASVTAVNTGELFF. CDR3 nucleotides: TGTGCCAGCGTAACAGCCGTCAACACCGGGGAGCTGTTTTTT.

The table lists this clonotype with many counts. This chain links TRBV2 with TRBJ1-1, with TRBD1 identical over 7 bases. CDR3 length equals 13 residues. The V gene's germline CDR1 is SNHLY and CDR2 FYNNEI. After removal of 6 bases from V and 4 bases from J, the junction contained 5 bases not matched to a gene. CDR3 bases: TGTGCCAGCAGCGGACAGGCAAGCACTGAAGCTTTCTTT. Protein sequence: CASSGQASTEAFF.

The V call is TRBV12-3 or TRBV12-4, the J call TRBJ1-6; D ambiguous. The CDR3 has 13 amino acids. V was clipped by 4 bases and J by 6 bases, with 7 bases between them. The CDR3 region has the DNA TGTGCCAGCAGTTATAGACCTAATTCACCCCTCCACTTT. This gives the protein CASSYRPNSPLHF.

To note about this clonotype: A much larger clone is a single base away; this may be a read error. The chain links TRBV5-1 to TRBJ2-3; maybe TRBD2 (5 bases). Germline lookup yields CDR1 SGHRS and CDR2 YFSETQ. The CDR3 has 16 residues. CDR3 amino acids: CASSSGTSPSTDMQYF. The DNA of the CDR3 is TGCGCCAGCAGCTCTGGAACATCTCCTAGCACAGATATGCAGTATTTT.

This clonotype was counted many times. J is TRBJ1-1 and V is TRBV11-3; 7 positions agree with TRBD1. Trimming cost V 4 bases and J 0 bases; bases outside gene matches: 11. Per germline, CDR1 SGHNT and CDR2 YENEEA. The CDR3 sequence is 17 residues long. The CDR3 DNA follows: TGTGCCAGCAGCTCACCTCAGGGACAGTTCATGAACACTGAAGCTTTCTTT. This encodes CASSSPQGQFMNTEAFF.

The chain links TRBV4-2 to TRBJ1-1; no definite D call. The CDR3 sequence is 14 residues long. Germline V gives CDR1 LGHNA, CDR2 YNFKEQ. V lost 0 bases and J 5 bases, leaving 10 bases between the germline ends. The CDR3 region has the DNA TGTGCCAGCAGCCAAGATATCGCAAATACTGAAGCTTTCTTT. Translated: CASSQDIANTEAFF.

A word on this clonotype: The conserved closing phenylalanine or tryptophan is absent in this CDR3, likely reflecting a read error. The rearrangement links TRBV29-1 to TRBJ2-7; the D call may be TRBD1 or TRBD2 (5 bases each). CDR1 is SQVTM, CDR2 ANQGSEA, per germline. The CDR3 has 14 amino acids. Trimming removed 0 bases at V and 6 bases at J, with 15 bases between. The CDR3 DNA reads as TGCAGCGTTGAAGATCTGGGGACGAAAAGCGAGCAGTACTCC. This codes for CSVEDLGTKSEQYS.

The chain recombines TRBV4-1 with TRBJ2-7; 8 bases agree with TRBD1. This CDR3 region has 15 residues. CDR1 and CDR2 from the germline V gene are MGHRA and YSYEKL. The V segment lost 3 bases and the J segment 0 bases; nucleotides outside the gene matches: 4. DNA for the CDR3: TGCGCCAGCAGCCACCGGACAGGGTCCTCCTACGAGCAGTACTTC. This gives the protein CASSHRTGSSYEQYF.

This clonotype has ten or more counts. The chain joins TRBV7-3 to TRBJ2-1; 7 nucleotides line up with TRBD2. Losses at the gene ends were 5 bases for V and 6 bases for J; bases not matched to a gene: 10. From germline, CDR1 is SGHTA and CDR2 FQGTGA. This CDR3 has 15 residues. The CDR3 region is CASSKSHGGGNEQFF. Here the CDR3 DNA reads TGTGCCAGCAGCAAGTCCCATGGGGGGGGCAATGAGCAGTTCTTC.

This clonotype was seen a few times. Here the CDR3 reads CASSYATGGGSPLHF. The CDR3, as DNA: TGTGCCAGCAGTTACGCGACAGGGGGCGGTTCACCCCTCCACTTT. This chain connects TRBV6-2 or TRBV6-3 to TRBJ1-6, with 10 bases identical to TRBD1. CDR1 MNHEY and CDR2 SVGEGT come from the germline V gene. The CDR3 length is 15 residues. V trimming: 2 bases; J trimming: 9 bases; junction bases outside the gene matches: 4.

As concerns this clonotype: Its ends do not fully match the called genes, so a read error is possible. The CDR3 is CEPPQVPNSPLHF. DNA for the CDR3: TGCGAACCCCCCCAGGTCCCAAATTCACCCCTCCACTTT. V and J are TRBV6-1 and TRBJ1-6; D ambiguous. CDR3 length: 13 amino acids. Germline assignment: CDR1 MNHNS and CDR2 SASEGT.

This clonotype was observed many times. The chain uses TRBV3-1 and TRBJ1-4, with D possibly being TRBD1 (5 bases). CDR1 and CDR2 (germline): LGHDT, YNNKEL (reference sequence). Trimming pared 4 bases from V and 2 bases from J, leaving 11 bases between. The CDR3 length is 15 residues. As DNA, the CDR3 is TGTGCCAGCAGCCCCCCGGGGCTGACTAATGAAAAACTGTTTTTT. Protein sequence: CASSPPGLTNEKLFF.

This clonotype was observed at least ten times. The chain uses TRBV2 and TRBJ2-7, with a weak D call TRBD2 (6 bases). CDR3 length: 14 amino acids. CDR1 SNHLY and CDR2 FYNNEI come from the germline V gene. V lost 7 bases, J lost 5 bases, and 18 bases lay in between. Here the CDR3 reads CASMKGGAKDEQYF. The CDR3 nucleotides are TGTGCCAGCATGAAAGGAGGGGCGAAGGACGAGCAGTACTTC.

This clonotype was counted between two and nine times. The J gene is TRBJ2-5, the V gene TRBV5-1; 7 bases are shared with TRBD1. Trimming cost V 3 bases and J 1 base; bases outside gene matches: 6. This CDR3 comprises 15 residues. Germline V gives CDR1 SGHRS, CDR2 YFSETQ. In nucleotides, the CDR3 is TGCGCCAGCAGCTCCCTCGGGACAGCCCAAGAGACCCAGTACTTC. Protein: CASSSLGTAQETQYF.

This clonotype has at least ten counts. The chain carries TRBV7-9 and TRBJ1-1; possible D gene TRBD1, 5 bases. CDR3 size: 15 residues. Germline CDR1 SEHNR, CDR2 FQNEAQ (reference sequence). V lost 1 base, J lost 5 bases, and 14 bases lay in between. Written as DNA, the CDR3 is TGTGCCAGCAGCTTAGTTACAGGCTTGATGACTGAAGCTTTCTTT. This gives the protein CASSLVTGLMTEAFF. Together with reference TRBV7-9 and TRBJ1-1, the CDR3 gives the full variable domain: DTGVSQNPRHKITKRGQNVTFRCDPISEHNRLYWYRQTLGQGPEFLTYFQNEAQLEKSRLLSDRFSAERPKGSFSTLEIQRTEQGDSAMYLCASSLVTGLMTEAFFGQGTRLTVV.

V gene TRBV15 combines with J gene TRBJ2-2; no definite D call. The CDR3 is 13 residues long. Germline CDR1 reads LNHNV; CDR2 reads YYDKDF (reference sequence). The V gene lost 4 bases and the J gene lost 3 bases, with 6 bases spanning the gap. The CDR3 reads CATSTWDTGELFF. CDR3 nucleotide sequence: TGTGCCACCAGCACCTGGGACACCGGGGAGCTGTTTTTT.

The V gene is TRBV20-1, the J gene TRBJ2-7; TRBD1 agrees at 7 bases. The CDR3 has 13 amino acids. Per the germline V gene, CDR1 is DFQATT and CDR2 is SNEGSKA (reference sequence). V dropped 3 bases and J dropped 5; count of bases not matched to a gene: 7. The CDR3 sequence is CSASRDRAHEQYF. Here the CDR3 DNA reads TGCAGTGCTAGCCGTGACAGGGCCCACGAGCAGTACTTC.

This clonotype was picked up a small number of times. This chain connects TRBV7-2 to TRBJ2-5, with TRBD2 matching over 10 bases. The length of the CDR3 is 15 residues. Germline trimming cut 5 bases from V and 5 bases from J; bases unmatched to any gene: 8. Germline V gene sequence: CDR1 SGHTA, CDR2 FQGNSA. The CDR3 DNA reads as TGTGCCAGCAGCGTCAGCGGGGGGGCTGGGGAGACCCAGTACTTC. This sequence encodes CASSVSGGAGETQYF.

The chain links TRBV7-3 to TRBJ2-5; 9 positions agree with TRBD1. The trim removed 5 bases at V and 2 bases at J, leaving 6 bases unmatched. Germline CDR1 and CDR2: SGHTA and FQGTGA. The CDR3 length is 15 residues. CDR3 sequence reads: CASSPRQGGQETQYF. The CDR3, as DNA: TGTGCCAGCAGCCCGCGACAGGGGGGTCAAGAGACCCAGTACTTC. The full variable domain, completed using reference TRBV7-3 and TRBJ2-5, is GAGVSQTPSNKVTEKGKYVELRCDPISGHTALYWYRQSLGQGPEFLIYFQGTGAADDSGLPNDRFFAVRPEGSVSTLKIQRTERGDSAVYLCASSPRQGGQETQYFGPGTRLLVL.